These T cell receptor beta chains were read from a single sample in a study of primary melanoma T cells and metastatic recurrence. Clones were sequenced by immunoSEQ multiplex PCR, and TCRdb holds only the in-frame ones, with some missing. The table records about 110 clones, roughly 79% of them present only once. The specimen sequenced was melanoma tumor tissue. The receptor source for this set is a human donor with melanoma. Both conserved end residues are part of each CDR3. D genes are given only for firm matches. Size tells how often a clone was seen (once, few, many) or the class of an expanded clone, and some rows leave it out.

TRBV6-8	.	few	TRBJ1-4	CASSYSGVSNEKLFF	TGTGCCAGCAGTTACTCCGGGGTCTCTAATGAAAAACTATTTTTT
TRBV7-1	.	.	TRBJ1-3	CASSLAFLGNTIYF	TGTGCCAGCAGCTTAGCGTTTTTGGGAAACACCATATATTTT
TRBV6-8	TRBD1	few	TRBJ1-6	CASSFWDSPSLLHF	TGTGCCAGCAGTTTCTGGGACAGTCCTTCTCTCCTCCACTTT
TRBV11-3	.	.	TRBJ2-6	CASSLGGYSGANVLTF	TGTGCCAGCAGCTTAGGCGGGTACTCTGGGGCCAACGTCCTGACTTTC
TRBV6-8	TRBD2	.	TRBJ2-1	CAIIPSGGSNEQFF	TGTGCCATCATTCCGAGCGGGGGGTCGAATGAGCAGTTCTTC
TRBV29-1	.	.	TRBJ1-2	CSVEKPGPSMGYTF	TGCAGCGTTGAAAAGCCGGGACCATCTATGGGCTACACCTTC
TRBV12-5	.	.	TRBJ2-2	CASGLGQELWGTGELFF	TGTGCTAGTGGTTTGGGCCAGGAGCTATGGGGCACCGGGGAGCTGTTTTTT
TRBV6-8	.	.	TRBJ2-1	CASSYLVGGYNEQFF	TGTGCCAGCAGTTACTTGGTGGGGGGTTACAATGAGCAGTTCTTC
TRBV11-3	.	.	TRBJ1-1	CASSAGRQVNTEAFF	TGTGCCAGCAGCGCTGGCCGACAGGTGAACACTGAAGCTTTCTTT
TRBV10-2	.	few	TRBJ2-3	CASSAYGLSSTDTQYF	TGCGCCAGCAGTGCTTACGGTCTTTCCTCCACAGATACGCAGTATTTT
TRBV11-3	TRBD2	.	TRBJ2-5	CASSLWASGGQETQYF	TGTGCCAGCAGCTTATGGGCTAGCGGGGGCCAAGAGACCCAGTACTTC
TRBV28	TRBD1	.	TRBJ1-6	CASSLWRQGGSPLHF	TGTGCCAGCAGTTTATGGAGACAGGGCGGTTCACCCCTCCACTTT
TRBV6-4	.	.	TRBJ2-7	CASRREGGSSYEQYF	TGTGCCAGCAGGAGAGAGGGGGGGAGTTCCTACGAGCAGTACTTC
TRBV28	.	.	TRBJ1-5	CASSSRQLPQHF	TGTGCCAGCAGTTCTCGTCAGTTGCCCCAGCATTTT
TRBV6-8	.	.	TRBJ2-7	CASSYAPLQGEQYF	TGTGCCAGCAGTTATGCCCCCCTCCAAGGGGAGCAGTACTTC
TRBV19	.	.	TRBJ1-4	CATYSTGFPTNEKLFF	TGTGCCACCTACTCAACAGGGTTTCCAACTAATGAAAAACTGTTTTTT
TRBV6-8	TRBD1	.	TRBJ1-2	CASRRTGVPGYTF	TGTGCCAGCAGGCGGACAGGGGTTCCGGGCTACACCTTC
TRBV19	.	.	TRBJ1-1	CASSPYRGVTNTEAFF	TGTGCCAGTAGTCCGTACCGGGGGGTAACTAACACTGAAGCTTTCTTT
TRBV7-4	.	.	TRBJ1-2	CASSQDPAPDSNYGYTF	TGTGCCAGCAGCCAAGATCCCGCACCGGACAGCAACTATGGCTACACCTTC
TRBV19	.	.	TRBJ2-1	CASSTLPGPDYNEQFF	TGTGCCAGTAGTACCCTCCCGGGACCCGACTACAATGAGCAGTTCTTC
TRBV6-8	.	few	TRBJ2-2	CASSPPRGDTGELFF	TGTGCCAGCAGTCCGCCCCGTGGTGACACCGGGGAGCTGTTTTTT
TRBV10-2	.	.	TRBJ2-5	CASRPGLALTETQYF	TGCGCCAGCAGACCGGGACTTGCACTCACGGAGACCCAGTACTTC
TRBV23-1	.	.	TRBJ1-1	CASSQAQDGNTEAFF	TGCGCCAGCAGTCAAGCACAGGACGGGAACACTGAAGCTTTCTTT
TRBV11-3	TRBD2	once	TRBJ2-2	CASSPRTSGPSGELFF	TGTGCCAGCAGCCCGAGGACTAGCGGCCCGAGCGGGGAGCTGTTTTTT
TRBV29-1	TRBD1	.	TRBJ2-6	CSVETGGPSGANVLTF	TGCAGCGTTGAGACAGGGGGCCCCTCTGGGGCCAACGTCCTGACTTTC
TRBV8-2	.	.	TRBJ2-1	CASSLVRTTYNEQFF	TGTGCCAGCAGTTTGGTCCGTACTACCTACAATGAGCAGTTCTTC
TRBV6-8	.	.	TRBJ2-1	CASSLPGHRIFYNEQFF	TGTGCCAGCAGTCTACCGGGACATCGAATTTTCTACAATGAGCAGTTCTTC
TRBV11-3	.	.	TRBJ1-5	CASSLVTDSNQPQHF	TGTGCCAGCAGCTTAGTGACAGATAGCAATCAGCCCCAGCATTTT
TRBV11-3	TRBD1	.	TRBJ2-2	CASSHDSGQGSNTGELFF	TGTGCCAGCAGCCACGACTCGGGACAGGGGTCGAACACCGGGGAGCTGTTTTTT
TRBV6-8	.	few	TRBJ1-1	CASSAGFSFNTEAFF	TGTGCCAGCAGCGCAGGGTTTTCCTTTAACACTGAAGCTTTCTTT
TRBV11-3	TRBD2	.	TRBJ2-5	CASSLVPGGRETQYF	TGTGCCAGCAGCTTAGTTCCGGGGGGGCGTGAGACCCAGTACTTC
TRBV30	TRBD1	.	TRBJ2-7	CVYVPEKRQGLYEQYF	TGTGTCTACGTCCCCGAGAAACGACAGGGCCTCTACGAGCAGTACTTC
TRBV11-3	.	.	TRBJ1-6	CASSLNRDLGSPLHF	TGTGCCAGCAGCTTGAACAGGGACCTGGGTTCACCCCTCCACTTT
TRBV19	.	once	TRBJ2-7	CASSGGQSYYEQYF	TGTGCCAGTAGTGGCGGACAGAGTTACTACGAGCAGTACTTC
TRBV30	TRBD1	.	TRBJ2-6	CAWSIDRVRSGANVLTF	TGTGCCTGGAGTATCGACAGGGTGAGGTCTGGGGCCAACGTCCTGACTTTC